These 8 T cell receptor beta chains were all obtained from the same sample, sequenced in a study of blood T cell repertoires in COVID-19. Data came from immunoSEQ multiplex PCR; TCRdb stores just in-frame clones and leaves some out. The sample carries roughly 250,000 clones, approximately 90% recorded once. Sequencing was carried out using peripheral blood. These receptors all come from a man aged 25-45 years with acute or convalescent COVID-19.

The V and J genes are TRBV5-4 and TRBJ1-2; D is perhaps TRBD1 (6 bases). Germline CDR1 reads SGHNT; CDR2 reads YYREEE (reference sequence). The ends were cut back, 4 bases at V and 4 bases at J, with 14 bases in the middle. CDR3 length equals 14 residues. CDR3 nucleotide sequence: TGTGCCAGCAGCCCTAGGACAGATCCCTATGGCTACACCTTC. This translates into CASSPRTDPYGYTF.

The chain couples TRBV3-1 (or the pseudogene TRBV3-2) to TRBJ1-2; 9 bases fit TRBD1. The CDR3 runs 16 residues. In germline, CDR1 is LGHDT, CDR2 YNNKEL (reference sequence). The trim removed 5 bases at V and 8 bases at J, leaving 15 bases unmatched. This CDR3 is CASSSRQTGGGQGYTF. As DNA, the CDR3 is TGTGCCAGCAGCTCACGACAGACAGGGGGGGGCCAAGGCTACACCTTC.

The chain joins TRBV3-1 (or the pseudogene TRBV3-2) to TRBJ1-2; tentatively, D is TRBD1 (6 bases). The ends were cut back, 2 bases at V and 6 bases at J, with 13 bases in the middle. The CDR3 loop spans 14 amino acids. CDR1 is LGHDT and CDR2 is YNNKEL in the germline V gene (reference sequence). The CDR3 nucleotides read TGTGCCAGCAGCCAATATAGGGGGTTAGATGGCTACACCTTC. Translation: CASSQYRGLDGYTF.

The chain combines TRBV10-2 with TRBJ1-1, with D possibly TRBD1 on 6 matching bases. This CDR3 has 14 amino acids. The germline V gene has CDR1 WSHSY and CDR2 SAAADI. Trimming cost V 4 bases and J 0 bases, with 9 bases left between them. CDR3 coding DNA: TGCGCCAGCAGTGGACAGGTATTGAACACTGAAGCTTTCTTT. Amino acid sequence: CASSGQVLNTEAFF.

CDR3 in DNA: TGCGCCAGCAGCCCGGGACAGGGGGCTCGGGAGACCCAGTACTTC. As protein: CASSPGQGARETQYF. The J gene is TRBJ2-5, the V gene TRBV4-1, with 12 bases that match TRBD1. Trimming took 4 bases from V and 5 from J; bases not matched to a gene: 5. CDR1 is MGHRA, CDR2 YSYEKL, per germline. There are 15 residues in the CDR3.

This sequence joins TRBV6-5 and TRBJ2-7; perhaps TRBD1 as D (5 bases). Trimming pared 6 bases from V and 0 bases from J, leaving 12 bases between. CDR1 and CDR2 from the germline V gene are MNHEY and SVGAGI. The CDR3 is made up of 14 amino acids. The CDR3 spells CASRRDSNSYEQYF. The CDR3, as DNA: TGTGCCAGCAGACGCGACAGTAACTCCTACGAGCAGTACTTC.

The V call is TRBV5-6, the J call TRBJ1-6; D is undetermined. Germline CDR1 SGHDT, CDR2 YYEEEE. V was pared by 2 bases and J by 3 bases, with 9 bases between. There are 15 residues in the CDR3. Here the CDR3 reads CASSFDNSYNSPLHF. The CDR3 bases are TGTGCCAGCAGCTTCGATAACAGCTATAATTCACCCCTCCACTTT.

The rearrangement uses TRBV2 and TRBJ2-7; 10 bases agree with TRBD2. Per the germline V gene, CDR1 is SNHLY and CDR2 is FYNNEI. The trim removed 6 bases at V and 4 bases at J, leaving 9 bases unmatched. The CDR3 covers 15 residues. The CDR3 region is CASRGASGSRYEQYF. The CDR3, as DNA: TGTGCCAGCAGGGGGGCTAGCGGGAGTCGGTACGAGCAGTACTTC.